The entry below gives a single T cell receptor beta chain sequence along with its context. The antigen is unknown. These data are taken from a study of T cells in narcolepsy. Study conclusions and caveats: HCRT-specific and TRIB2-specific autoreactive clonotypes appeared among same-patient CSF and blood CD4+ clonotypes. Healthy controls reportedly lacked the autoreactive clonotypes serially found in patients' blood. In some patient and control memory CD4+ samples, autoreactive clones were absent.

Germline lookup yields CDR1 MNHNS and CDR2 SASEGT. The CDR3 runs to 15 residues. V lost 6 bases and J 3 bases, leaving 17 bases between the germline ends. The data were produced by immunoSEQ multiplex PCR, yet TCRdb's version contains in-frame clones alone and is incomplete. The sample has about 27,000 clones, about 89% seen once. Source material: CD45RA- memory CD4+ T cells from PBMCs. This TCR came from a human donor with narcolepsy. The chain is built from TRBV6-1 and TRBJ1-1; D might be TRBD1 (6 bases). CDR3 DNA sequence: TGTGCCAGCAGGAAGGACAGCTATCTGGACACTGAAGCTTTCTTT. Residues: CASRKDSYLDTEAFF.